The subject of this entry is one T cell receptor (beta chain). This sample is part of a study of T-cell memory formation after mild COVID-19. TCRdb redid the calling of the 5' RACE reads with MiXCR, one entry per CDR3 protein. This sample has 190,000 or so distinct CDR3 sequences; 25% to 35% occur once, and the top ten carry approximately 10%. Germline-derived CDR1 and CDR2 are MNHEY and SVGAGI. V trimming: 6 bases; J trimming: 4 bases; junction bases outside the gene matches: 7. The CDR3 length is 14 residues. The TCR sequence derives from an adult woman who had mild COVID-19 (a few samples of this study predate the infection). Cell type and time point are not known. The specimen was PBMCs or a T cell subset sorted from them (not recorded which). The chain joins TRBV6-5 to TRBJ1-1, with 8 bases identical to TRBD1. For the CDR3, the DNA is TGTGCCAGCAGCGGAGGACAGGGAGGCACTGAAGCTTTCTTT. Protein product: CASSGGQGGTEAFF.